These 30 T cell receptor beta chains came from one sample sequenced in a study of T cells in Graves' hyperthyroidism and ophthalmopathy. TCR beta CDR3 region amplification was performed from RNA transcripts. The TCR CDR3 was amplified in a first-round RT-PCR using the HTBI primer set. TCRdb itself ran the multiplex PCR reads through MiXCR, one entry per CDR3 protein. The sample contains 150,000 to 200,000 distinct CDR3 sequences, 9.4% of which appear only once. Material for sequencing was blood. Receptors were obtained from a woman aged 18-29 years with Graves' hyperthyroidism that later progressed to Graves' ophthalmopathy.

A few counts support this clonotype. V is TRBV6-1 and J is TRBJ2-1; 12 bases fit TRBD2. The junction had 13 bases not matched to a gene; V was cut back by 2 bases and J by 8 bases. Germline V CDR1 and CDR2: MNHNS, SASEGT. The CDR3 spans 18 residues. The CDR3 loop is CASSERTSGVLHVDEQFF. The DNA of the CDR3 is TGTGCCAGCAGTGAAAGGACTAGCGGGGTACTACATGTCGATGAGCAGTTCTTC.

This clonotype has at least ten counts. The rearrangement joins TRBV6-5 to TRBJ1-2, with D perhaps TRBD1 (6 bases). The CDR3 has 17 amino acids. Germline loops: CDR1 MNHEY, CDR2 SVGAGI. V dropped 0 bases and J dropped 2 bases, with 16 bases sitting between them. The CDR3 region has the DNA TGTGCCAGCAGTTACTCGAGTGGGGGCAAGGACAACTATGGCTACACCTTC. Amino acid sequence: CASSYSSGGKDNYGYTF.

This clonotype has at least ten counts. The V gene is TRBV29-1, the J gene TRBJ2-1; 11 positions match TRBD2. Germline values: CDR1 SQVTM, CDR2 ANQGSEA. The CDR3 has 17 residues. With V trimmed by 5 bases and J by 6 bases, 15 bases remained unmatched. CDR3 nucleotide sequence: TGCAGCGTTCCCACGTTGCATACTAGCGGGAGTTCCAATGAGCAGTTCTTC. Its protein is CSVPTLHTSGSSNEQFF.

The chain has TRBV7-9 and TRBJ2-6; 8 bases fit TRBD1. V trimming: 4 bases; J trimming: 0 bases; junction bases outside the gene matches: 8. CDR3 length: 18 residues. Germline V gene lookup returns CDR1 SEHNR and CDR2 FQNEAQ (reference sequence). Here the CDR3 DNA reads TGTGCCAGCAGCTCCCTCGGACAGGGTTTCTCTGGGGCCAACGTCCTGACTTTC. Protein: CASSSLGQGFSGANVLTF.

In its sample, this clonotype was seen many times. This chain connects TRBV6-1 to TRBJ2-7; D is possibly TRBD1 or TRBD2 (5 bases each). V dropped 2 bases and J dropped 0 bases, with 8 bases sitting between them. Germline lookup yields CDR1 MNHNS and CDR2 SASEGT. CDR3 length: 14 amino acids. The CDR3 region has the DNA TGTGCCAGCAGTGAATGGGGGAACTCCTACGAGCAGTACTTC. Amino acids: CASSEWGNSYEQYF.

This clonotype has ten or more counts. This chain uses TRBV12-3 or TRBV12-4 with TRBJ2-1, with TRBD2 identical over 13 bases. This CDR3 region has 17 residues. V was pared by 1 base and J by 9 bases, with 9 bases of the junction left unmatched. This chain's CDR3 is CASSLGRTSGRRSEQFF. The DNA for the CDR3 is TGTGCCAGCAGTTTAGGTCGGACTAGCGGGAGAAGAAGTGAGCAGTTCTTC.

Points on this clonotype: This clone may be a read error of a much larger clone one base away. The chain joins TRBV2 to TRBJ1-3; D is possibly TRBD1 (6 bases). The CDR3 covers 18 residues. V was shortened by 8 bases and J by 2 bases, with 25 bases between the two germline ends. Looked up from germline, CDR1 is SNHLY and CDR2 is FYNNEI. This chain's CDR3 is CASSLSFMGHLPGNTIYF. The DNA of the CDR3 is TGTGCCAGCTCCCTTTCGTTTATGGGACACCTCCCTGGAAACACCATATATTTT.

About this clonotype: A clone one base away is much larger, so this may be a read error. This chain joins TRBV15 and TRBJ1-1; D call uncertain. There are 13 residues in the CDR3. From germline, CDR1 is LNHNV and CDR2 YYDKDF (reference sequence). CDR3 sequence: CAASRDGLTEAFF. The CDR3 nucleotides are TGTGCCGCCAGCAGAGATGGGTTAACTGAAGCTTTCTTT.

The rearrangement uses TRBV19 and TRBJ1-2, with TRBD1 identical over 8 bases. The V and J ends lost 6 bases and 3 bases, in that order; junction bases with no gene match: 3. Germline assignment: CDR1 LNHDA and CDR2 SQIVND (reference sequence). The CDR3 spans 13 residues. The CDR3 loop reads CASRPTGDYGYTF. The CDR3 DNA sequence: TGTGCCAGTAGACCGACAGGGGACTATGGCTACACCTTC.

Ten or more counts support this clonotype. J is TRBJ2-5 and V is TRBV30; 12 bases are shared with TRBD2. V shed 2 bases and J 5 bases; nucleotides not matched to a gene: 3. CDR1 GTSNPN and CDR2 SVGIG come from the germline V gene (reference sequence). This CDR3 has 14 amino acids. CDR3 residues: CAWSPTSGGETQYF. CDR3 DNA: TGTGCCTGGAGTCCGACTAGCGGGGGTGAGACCCAGTACTTC.

This clonotype was observed at least ten times. The V gene is TRBV19, the J gene TRBJ2-2; D is perhaps TRBD1 (6 bases). Germline-derived CDR1 and CDR2 are LNHDA and SQIVND (reference sequence). V was clipped by 0 bases and J by 6 bases, with 11 bases between them. The CDR3 spans 15 residues. This chain's CDR3 is CASSIDTGRAGELFF. DNA for the CDR3: TGTGCCAGTAGTATAGATACAGGGCGAGCCGGGGAGCTGTTTTTT.

This clonotype showed up just a few times. V is TRBV27 and J is TRBJ2-3; 8 bases line up with TRBD1. The CDR3 totals 15 residues. Trimming took 5 bases from V and 5 from J; bases not matched to a gene: 9. Germline V gene lookup returns CDR1 MNHEY and CDR2 SMNVEV (reference sequence). DNA for the CDR3: TGTGCCAGCAGTCAACGACAGGGGAGAGGAGATACGCAGTATTTT. Its translation is CASSQRQGRGDTQYF.

This clonotype has at least ten counts. The chain combines TRBV19 with TRBJ2-7, with 11 bases aligning to TRBD1. Germline V lookup: CDR1 LNHDA, CDR2 SQIVND (reference sequence). The CDR3 consists of 14 residues. V trimming: 4 bases; J trimming: 3 bases; junction bases outside the gene matches: 2. The CDR3 DNA is TGTGCCAGTAGTACCGGGACAGGGGGCTACGAGCAGTACTTC. The encoded protein is CASSTGTGGYEQYF.

The table lists this clonotype with many counts. The V call is TRBV27, the J call TRBJ1-2; D is unresolved. V lost 0 bases and J 4 bases, leaving 9 bases between the germline ends. From germline, CDR1 is MNHEY and CDR2 SMNVEV (reference sequence). There are 14 residues in the CDR3. CDR3 bases: TGTGCCAGCAGTTTATCTCCCCCTCGCTATGGCTACACCTTC. The encoded protein is CASSLSPPRYGYTF.

This clonotype was found a few times. The chain couples TRBV9 to TRBJ2-1; D call uncertain. This CDR3 contains 13 residues. Trimming stripped 0 bases from V and 3 bases from J, with 4 bases between. The germline CDR1 and CDR2 sequences are SGDLS and YYNGEE. This CDR3 is CASSVALYNEQFF. Here the CDR3 DNA reads TGTGCCAGCAGCGTAGCCCTCTACAATGAGCAGTTCTTC.

This clonotype was seen repeatedly, ten times or more. This chain joins TRBV7-3 and TRBJ2-2, with 10 bases matching TRBD2. Trimming cost V 5 bases and J 2 bases; bases outside gene matches: 8. Germline V gene lookup returns CDR1 SGHTA and CDR2 FQGTGA. CDR3 length equals 17 residues. For the CDR3, the DNA is TGTGCCAGCAGCGCCCAACTAGCGGGGAAAAACACCGGGGAGCTGTTTTTT. Translation gives CASSAQLAGKNTGELFF.

The chain combines TRBV10-1 with TRBJ2-7, with 7 bases fitting TRBD2. The V gene end was trimmed by 8 bases and the J gene end by 4 bases; junction bases not matched to a gene: 8. The CDR3 contains 13 residues. Germline V gene lookup returns CDR1 WNHNN and CDR2 SYGVQD (reference sequence). CDR3 protein: CASSTAGDYEQYF. The DNA of the CDR3 is TGCGCCAGCTCCACGGCGGGAGATTACGAGCAGTACTTC.

This clonotype was recorded many times. This sequence joins TRBV7-3 and TRBJ2-1; 9 bases map to TRBD1. This CDR3 comprises 15 residues. V lost 5 bases to trimming and J lost 8 bases; unmatched junction nucleotides: 10. Germline V gene data show CDR1 as SGHTA and CDR2 as FQGTGA. CDR3 sequence: CASSRSGQGRDEQFF. The CDR3 region has the DNA TGTGCCAGCAGCCGATCGGGACAGGGTAGGGATGAGCAGTTCTTC.

The table lists this clonotype with many counts. V usage is TRBV24-1 and J usage is TRBJ2-2, with D possibly being TRBD1 (6 bases). Germline CDR1 KGHDR, CDR2 SFDVKD. The CDR3 has 14 residues. Trimming cost V 6 bases and J 5 bases, with 12 bases left between them. The CDR3 protein is CATSPHRDTGELFF. In DNA, the CDR3 is TGTGCCACCAGTCCGCACAGGGATACCGGGGAGCTGTTTTTT.

The sample holds many counts of this clonotype. V usage is TRBV2 and J usage is TRBJ2-1; D ambiguous. This CDR3 has 15 residues. Per germline, CDR1 SNHLY and CDR2 FYNNEI. Trimming shortened V by 2 bases and J by 9 bases, and 17 bases separated the two germline ends. Here the CDR3 DNA reads TGTGCCAGCAGTGAATCTGGGCCGGCCTACGTTGAGCAGTTCTTC. It specifies CASSESGPAYVEQFF.

V and J are TRBV7-3 and TRBJ2-6; D may be TRBD1 (6 bases). This CDR3 is built from 18 residues. The V gene's germline CDR1 is SGHTA and CDR2 FQGTGA. Trimming removed 2 bases from V and 0 bases from J, with 14 bases in between. CDR3 sequence: CASSLYRVKASGANVLTF. For the CDR3, the DNA is TGTGCCAGCAGCTTATACAGGGTAAAAGCCTCTGGGGCCAACGTCCTGACTTTC.

This clonotype has at least ten counts. The chain recombines TRBV5-6 with TRBJ1-1; 7 bases line up with TRBD1. The CDR3 length is 14 residues. V shed 3 bases, J shed 3 bases, and the junction held 5 bases outside the gene matches. Per the germline V gene, CDR1 is SGHDT and CDR2 is YYEEEE. As DNA, the CDR3 is TGTGCCAGCAGCTCCTACAGGGGATACACTGAAGCTTTCTTT. Its translation is CASSSYRGYTEAFF.

The chain carries TRBV7-2 and TRBJ2-3, with D unresolved. Germline lookup yields CDR1 SGHTA and CDR2 FQGNSA. This CDR3 comprises 16 residues. The V and J ends lost 1 base and 6 bases respectively, with 17 bases between them. The CDR3 is CASSLGGQMARDTQYF. CDR3 in DNA: TGTGCCAGCAGCTTAGGTGGGCAGATGGCGCGGGATACGCAGTATTTT.

This clonotype was recorded at least ten times. The rearrangement joins TRBV6-1 to TRBJ1-1, with 8 bases identical to TRBD1. Germline CDR1 reads MNHNS; CDR2 reads SASEGT. The CDR3 has 13 amino acids. J was trimmed by 6 bases and V by 7 bases; bases with no gene match: 7. This CDR3 is CASIRQGWSEAFF. The DNA for the CDR3 is TGTGCCAGCATCCGACAGGGGTGGTCTGAAGCTTTCTTT.

This clonotype was counted many times. The chain carries TRBV28 and TRBJ1-1, with 7 bases matching TRBD1. The CDR3 loop spans 15 amino acids. Trimming removed 7 bases from V and 0 bases from J; junction bases left unmatched: 8. CDR1 MDHEN and CDR2 SYDVKM come from the germline V gene. CDR3 sequence (DNA): TGTGCCAGCACCGAGGACAGGAACATGAACACTGAAGCTTTCTTT. Its translation: CASTEDRNMNTEAFF.

This clonotype was counted many times. V is TRBV5-6 and J is TRBJ1-1, with D hard to call. Trimming shortened V by 2 bases and J by 1 base, and 15 bases separated the two germline ends. This CDR3 has 16 residues. Germline assignment: CDR1 SGHDT and CDR2 YYEEEE. Here the CDR3 reads CASSFSRGRSNTEAFF. In DNA, the CDR3 is TGTGCCAGCAGCTTTTCTCGCGGCAGATCGAACACTGAAGCTTTCTTT.

This clonotype was observed at least ten times. This chain uses TRBV7-9 with TRBJ1-1; D gene unclear. This CDR3 comprises 13 residues. Between the trimmed V and J ends, which lost 5 bases and 11 bases, there was a span of 18 bases. Germline V lookup: CDR1 SEHNR, CDR2 FQNEAQ (reference sequence). This CDR3 reads CASSPPNGRWAFF. The DNA for the CDR3 is TGTGCCAGCAGCCCCCCGAACGGGAGATGGGCTTTCTTT.

The sample holds many counts of this clonotype. The V gene is TRBV27, the J gene TRBJ2-2; D is undetermined. V was shortened by 5 bases and J by 6 bases, with 10 bases between the two germline ends. Germline assignment: CDR1 MNHEY and CDR2 SMNVEV (reference sequence). The CDR3 totals 13 residues. This CDR3 reads CASSPSLAGELFF. In DNA, the CDR3 is TGTGCCAGCAGTCCTTCTTTGGCCGGGGAGCTGTTTTTT.

A note on this clonotype: Possible read error: a much larger clone is one base away. Because it lacks the conserved phenylalanine or tryptophan at the end, this CDR3 is likely a read error. The chain is built from TRBV20-1 and TRBJ1-3; the match to TRBD1 covers 8 bases. Germline loops: CDR1 DFQATT, CDR2 SNEGSKA (reference sequence). V lost 6 bases, J lost 2 bases, and 3 bases stayed unmatched. The CDR3 is 13 amino acids. This CDR3 is CSAKTGAGNTIYL. CDR3 DNA: TGCAGTGCAAAGACAGGGGCTGGAAACACCATATATCTT.

The rearrangement links TRBV7-9 to TRBJ2-7, with D unresolved. V was pared by 1 base and J by 0 bases, with 10 bases between. Per the germline V gene, CDR1 is SEHNR and CDR2 is FQNEAQ (reference sequence). CDR3 length equals 15 residues. CDR3 loop: CASSLDGRSSYEQYF. CDR3 bases: TGTGCCAGCAGCTTAGATGGCAGGAGCTCCTACGAGCAGTACTTC.